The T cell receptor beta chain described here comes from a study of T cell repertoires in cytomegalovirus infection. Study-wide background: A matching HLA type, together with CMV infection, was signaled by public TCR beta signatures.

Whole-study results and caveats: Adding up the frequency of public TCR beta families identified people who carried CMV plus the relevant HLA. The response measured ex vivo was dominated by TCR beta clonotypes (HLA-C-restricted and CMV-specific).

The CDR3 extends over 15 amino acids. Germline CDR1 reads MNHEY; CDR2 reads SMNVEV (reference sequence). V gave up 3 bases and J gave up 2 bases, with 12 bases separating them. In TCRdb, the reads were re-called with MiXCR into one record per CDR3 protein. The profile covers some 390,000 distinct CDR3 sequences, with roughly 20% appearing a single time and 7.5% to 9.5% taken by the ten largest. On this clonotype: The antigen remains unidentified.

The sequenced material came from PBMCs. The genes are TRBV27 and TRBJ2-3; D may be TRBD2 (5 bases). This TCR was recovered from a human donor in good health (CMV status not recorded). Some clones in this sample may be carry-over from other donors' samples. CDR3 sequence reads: CASSFGNSYTDTQYF. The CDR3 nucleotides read TGTGCCAGCAGTTTCGGGAATTCATACACAGATACGCAGTATTTT.